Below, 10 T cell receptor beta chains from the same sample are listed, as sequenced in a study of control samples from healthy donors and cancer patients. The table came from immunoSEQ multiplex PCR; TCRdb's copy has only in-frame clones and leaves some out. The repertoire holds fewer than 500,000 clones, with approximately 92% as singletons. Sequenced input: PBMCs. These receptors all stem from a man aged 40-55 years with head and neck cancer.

The CDR3 spells CASSLSGLGNTIYF. The CDR3 DNA sequence: TGCGCCAGCAGCTTGTCAGGGCTCGGAAACACCATATATTTT. This chain joins TRBV5-1 and TRBJ1-3; tentatively, D is TRBD1 (5 bases). The CDR3 is 14 amino acids. Germline V lookup: CDR1 SGHRS, CDR2 YFSETQ. Trimming pared 1 base from V and 4 bases from J, leaving 9 bases between.

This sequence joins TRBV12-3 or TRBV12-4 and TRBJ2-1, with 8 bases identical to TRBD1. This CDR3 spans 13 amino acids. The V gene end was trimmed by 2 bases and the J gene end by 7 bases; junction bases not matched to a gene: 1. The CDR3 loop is CASSLRQGNEQFF. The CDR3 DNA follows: TGTGCCAGCAGTTTAAGACAGGGGAATGAGCAGTTCTTC.

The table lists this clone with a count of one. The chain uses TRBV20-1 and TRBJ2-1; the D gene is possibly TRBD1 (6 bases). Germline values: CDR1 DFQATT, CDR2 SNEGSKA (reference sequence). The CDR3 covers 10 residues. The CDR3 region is CSLYRAEQFF. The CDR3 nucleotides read TGCAGCCTCTACAGGGCTGAGCAGTTCTTC.

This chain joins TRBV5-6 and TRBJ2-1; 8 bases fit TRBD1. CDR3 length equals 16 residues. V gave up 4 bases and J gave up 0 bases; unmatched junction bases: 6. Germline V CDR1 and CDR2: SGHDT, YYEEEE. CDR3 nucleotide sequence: TGTGCCAGCAGCGTATGGACAGGGAGCTCCTACAATGAGCAGTTCTTC. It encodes CASSVWTGSSYNEQFF.

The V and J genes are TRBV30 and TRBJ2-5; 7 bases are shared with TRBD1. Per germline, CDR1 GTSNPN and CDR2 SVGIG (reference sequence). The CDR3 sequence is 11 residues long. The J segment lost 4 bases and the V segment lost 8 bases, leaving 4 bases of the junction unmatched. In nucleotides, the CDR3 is TGTGCCGCAAGGGGGCTAGAGACCCAGTACTTC. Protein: CAARGLETQYF.

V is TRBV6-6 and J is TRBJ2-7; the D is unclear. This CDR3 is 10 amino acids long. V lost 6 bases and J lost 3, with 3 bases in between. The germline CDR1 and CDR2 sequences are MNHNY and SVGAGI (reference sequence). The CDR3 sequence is CASSNYEQYF. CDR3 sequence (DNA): TGTGCCAGCAGCAACTACGAGCAGTACTTC.

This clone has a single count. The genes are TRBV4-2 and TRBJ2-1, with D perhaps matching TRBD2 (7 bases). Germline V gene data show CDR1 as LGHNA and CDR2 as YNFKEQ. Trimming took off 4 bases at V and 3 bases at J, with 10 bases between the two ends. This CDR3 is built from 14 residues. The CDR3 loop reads CASSPAGHYNEQFF. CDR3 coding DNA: TGTGCCAGCAGCCCAGCGGGACACTACAATGAGCAGTTCTTC.

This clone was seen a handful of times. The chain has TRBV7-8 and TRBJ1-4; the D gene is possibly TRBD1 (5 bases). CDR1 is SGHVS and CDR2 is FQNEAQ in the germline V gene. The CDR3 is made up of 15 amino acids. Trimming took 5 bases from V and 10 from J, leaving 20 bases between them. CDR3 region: CASSPGQEISGKLFF. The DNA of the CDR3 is TGTGCCAGCAGCCCGGGGCAAGAAATCAGTGGAAAACTGTTTTTT.

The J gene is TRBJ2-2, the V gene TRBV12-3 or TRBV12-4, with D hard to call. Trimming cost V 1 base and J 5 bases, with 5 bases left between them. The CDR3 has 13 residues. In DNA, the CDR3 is TGTGCCAGCAGTTTAGTTCGGACCGGGGAGCTGTTTTTT. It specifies CASSLVRTGELFF.

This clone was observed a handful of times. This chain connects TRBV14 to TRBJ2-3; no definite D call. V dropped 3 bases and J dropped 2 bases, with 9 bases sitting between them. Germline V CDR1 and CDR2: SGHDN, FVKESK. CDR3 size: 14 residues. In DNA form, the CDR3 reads TGTGCCAGCAGCCAGCATCGCCACACAGATACGCAGTATTTT. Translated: CASSQHRHTDTQYF.